Below are 11 T cell receptor beta chains sequenced from a single sample in a study of naive CD8 T cells in extremely preterm neonates. The method was immunoSEQ multiplex PCR; TCRdb's version includes in-frame clones alone and lacks a portion of them. The sample consists of about 4,000 clones, 95% to 98% of them appearing once. The sequenced sample consisted of naive CD8+ T cells from blood. Receptors were obtained from a human donor in good health.

CDR3 in amino acids: CASSFLAGGNTEAFF. The CDR3 bases are TGTGCCAGCAGTTTTCTGGCAGGAGGGAACACTGAAGCTTTCTTT. The rearrangement joins TRBV6-5 to TRBJ1-1; D is unclear. Germline V gene lookup returns CDR1 MNHEY and CDR2 SVGAGI. Trimming cost V 4 bases and J 1 base, with 13 bases left between them. This CDR3 has 15 residues.

This chain joins TRBV6-1 and TRBJ2-2; D is perhaps TRBD2 (6 bases). This CDR3 spans 14 amino acids. Germline V gene lookup returns CDR1 MNHNS and CDR2 SASEGT. V was pared by 5 bases and J by 2 bases, with 9 bases between. CDR3 sequence: CASSSGVNTGELFF. In nucleotides, the CDR3 is TGTGCCAGCAGTTCGGGGGTTAACACCGGGGAGCTGTTTTTT.

This clone was observed once. The V and J genes are TRBV10-2 and TRBJ2-2; D call uncertain. V was clipped by 0 bases and J by 4 bases, with 15 bases between them. The CDR3 covers 17 residues. Looked up from germline, CDR1 is WSHSY and CDR2 is SAAADI. The CDR3 spells CASSESMNPGPTGELFF. DNA of the CDR3: TGCGCCAGCAGTGAGTCGATGAATCCTGGGCCCACCGGGGAGCTGTTTTTT.

The gene calls are TRBV5-1 and TRBJ1-1; TRBD1 aligns across 7 bases. In germline, CDR1 is SGHRS, CDR2 YFSETQ. This CDR3 has 16 residues. V lost 4 bases to trimming and J lost 0 bases; unmatched junction nucleotides: 9. CDR3 loop: CASSPRDSTLNTEAFF. CDR3 sequence (DNA): TGCGCCAGCAGCCCCCGGGACAGTACTCTGAACACTGAAGCTTTCTTT.

The rearrangement uses TRBV7-9 and TRBJ2-1; 9 bases fit TRBD2. There are 15 residues in the CDR3. Germline CDR1 reads SEHNR; CDR2 reads FQNEAQ (reference sequence). V lost 4 bases to trimming and J lost 6 bases; unmatched junction nucleotides: 7. The CDR3 reads CASSSERGGANEQFF. The CDR3 bases are TGTGCCAGCAGCTCCGAACGCGGGGGGGCCAATGAGCAGTTCTTC.

This clone was seen a single time. The chain has TRBV15 and TRBJ2-5; 11 positions agree with TRBD1. The CDR3 has 16 residues. V lost 4 bases and J lost 5; bases outside the gene matches: 9. Germline V gene lookup returns CDR1 LNHNV and CDR2 YYDKDF (reference sequence). This chain's CDR3 is CATSKAQDRGLETQYF. The CDR3 DNA follows: TGTGCCACCAGCAAAGCCCAGGACAGGGGGCTGGAGACCCAGTACTTC.

The chain joins TRBV4-2 to TRBJ2-2, with 11 bases fitting TRBD2. V trimming: 1 base; J trimming: 10 bases; junction bases outside the gene matches: 8. This CDR3 region has 16 residues. The germline CDR1 and CDR2 sequences are LGHNA and YNFKEQ. The chain's CDR3 is CASSQALAGGLEELFF. CDR3 bases: TGTGCCAGCAGCCAAGCGCTAGCGGGGGGACTCGAGGAGCTGTTTTTT.

The V gene is TRBV4-3, the J gene TRBJ2-1; D not resolved. The germline V gene has CDR1 LGHNA and CDR2 YSLEER. This CDR3 has 15 residues. Trimming took 0 bases from V and 5 from J, leaving 11 bases between them. The CDR3 spells CASSQDSGGNNEQFF. The CDR3 region has the DNA TGCGCCAGCAGCCAAGATAGTGGCGGAAACAATGAGCAGTTCTTC.

The chain employs TRBV15 and TRBJ2-5, with a possible D match to TRBD2 (6 bases). CDR3 length equals 16 residues. Trimming removed 5 bases at V and 2 bases at J, with 18 bases between. Germline-derived CDR1 and CDR2 are LNHNV and YYDKDF (reference sequence). The chain's CDR3 is CATSGGSGRGQETQYF. The CDR3, as DNA: TGTGCCACCAGCGGGGGGTCAGGAAGGGGACAAGAGACCCAGTACTTC. Full variable domain (outside the CDR3, taken from reference TRBV15 and TRBJ2-5): DAMVIQNPRYQVTQFGKPVTLSCSQTLNHNVMYWYQQKSSQAPKLLFHYYDKDFNNEADTPDNFQSRRPNTSFCFLDIRSPGLGDTAMYLCATSGGSGRGQETQYFGPGTRLLVL.

In this sample, this clone turned up once. The chain links TRBV19 to TRBJ1-5; 11 bases match TRBD1. This CDR3 has 13 amino acids. Looked up from germline, CDR1 is LNHDA and CDR2 is SQIVND (reference sequence). V lost 5 bases to trimming and J lost 8 bases; unmatched junction nucleotides: 2. Here the CDR3 DNA reads TGTGCCAGTAGTGGGGACAGGGGGAAGCCCCAGCATTTT. It encodes CASSGDRGKPQHF.

The rearrangement joins TRBV7-2 to TRBJ2-5; 8 bases fit TRBD2. The CDR3 runs to 15 residues. V lost 5 bases and J lost 5; bases outside the gene matches: 10. Germline V gene data show CDR1 as SGHTA and CDR2 as FQGNSA. The CDR3 DNA reads TGTGCCAGCAGCCTCATCGGGGGGGGTGGGGAGACCCAGTACTTC. Translated: CASSLIGGGGETQYF. The variable domain in full, with the rest retrieved from reference TRBV7-2 and TRBJ2-5, is GAGVSQSPSNKVTEKGKDVELRCDPISGHTALYWYRQSLGQGLEFLIYFQGNSAPDKSGLPSDRFSAERTGGSVSTLTIQRTQQEDSAVYLCASSLIGGGGETQYFGPGTRLLVL.